Shown below are 21 T cell receptor beta chains from a single sample sequenced in a study of cytomegalovirus exposure and HLA in healthy donors. PCR amplification relied on 60 Vbeta primers (plus 13 Jbeta primers). TCRdb's copy holds only in-frame clones and misses some; the assay was immunoSEQ multiplex PCR. This sample has around 130,000 clones, with about 8.5% found just once. The sample comprised PBMCs. Receptors originate from a man between 35 and 55 years old in good health and CMV-seronegative.

J is TRBJ1-1 and V is TRBV27; possibly TRBD1 for D (6 bases). V shed 8 bases and J shed 1 base, with 11 bases lying between them. The length of the CDR3 is 13 residues. From germline, CDR1 is MNHEY and CDR2 SMNVEV (reference sequence). The CDR3 reads CASLDRPNTEAFF. CDR3 coding DNA: TGTGCCAGCCTTGACAGGCCGAACACTGAAGCTTTCTTT.

The table lists this clone with a few counts. The V call is TRBV10-3, the J call TRBJ1-3; D is unclear. Germline CDR1 ENHRY, CDR2 SYGVKD. The CDR3 length is 11 residues. Trimming took 11 bases from V and 3 from J, leaving 8 bases between them. This CDR3 is CASQLGNTIYF. For the CDR3, the DNA is TGTGCCTCCCAACTTGGAAACACCATATATTTT.

This clone has a handful of counts. The CDR3 sequence: CSAPRQGEQYF. CDR3 in DNA: TGCAGTGCTCCCCGACAGGGCGAGCAGTACTTC. This chain connects TRBV20-1 to TRBJ2-7, with 7 bases matching TRBD1. V lost 5 bases and J lost 6; bases outside the gene matches: 4. Looked up from germline, CDR1 is DFQATT and CDR2 is SNEGSKA (reference sequence). The CDR3 runs to 11 residues.

The chain has TRBV5-4 and TRBJ1-3; TRBD2 agrees at 11 bases. The DNA end favors TRBJ2-2, so the J call may be wrong. Germline CDR1 SGHNT, CDR2 YYREEE (reference sequence). There are 17 residues in the CDR3. The CDR3 reads CASSSPLAGGEAGELFF. The CDR3 DNA is TGTGCCAGCAGCTCACCCCTAGCGGGGGGAGAAGCCGGGGAGCTGTTTTTT.

This clone was picked up a small number of times. The CDR3 protein is CASSLQGTTEAFF. In DNA form, the CDR3 reads TGTGCCAGCAGCCTACAGGGGACTACTGAAGCTTTCTTT. The rearrangement joins TRBV11-3 to TRBJ1-1; 7 bases map to TRBD1. The V gene end was trimmed by 5 bases and the J gene end by 5 bases; junction bases not matched to a gene: 5. Looked up from germline, CDR1 is SGHNT and CDR2 is YENEEA. CDR3 length: 13 amino acids.

The J gene is TRBJ2-3, the V gene TRBV7-2, with 9 bases identical to TRBD2. Per the germline V gene, CDR1 is SGHTA and CDR2 is FQGNSA. The CDR3 has 15 residues. V gave up 3 bases and J gave up 4 bases; unmatched junction bases: 5. The CDR3 is CASSFIAGDSDTQYF. CDR3 DNA sequence: TGTGCCAGCAGCTTCATAGCGGGGGACTCAGATACGCAGTATTTT.

This chain connects TRBV2 to TRBJ2-1, with D possibly matching TRBD2 (5 bases). The V gene lost 2 bases and the J gene lost 2 bases, with 10 bases spanning the gap. CDR1 SNHLY and CDR2 FYNNEI come from the germline V gene. There are 15 residues in the CDR3. The CDR3, as DNA: TGTGCCAGCAGTGAAACGGGAAGTCCCTACAATGAGCAGTTCTTC. The encoded protein is CASSETGSPYNEQFF.

This clone showed up many times. V is TRBV6-5 and J is TRBJ2-3, with D possibly matching TRBD2 (5 bases). CDR3 length equals 14 residues. V was cut by 2 bases and J by 4 bases, with 10 bases left in between. Germline V gene sequence: CDR1 MNHEY, CDR2 SVGAGI. CDR3 in amino acids: CASSYAGSADTQYF. As DNA, the CDR3 is TGTGCCAGCAGTTACGCGGGTTCCGCAGATACGCAGTATTTT.

This clone came up a few times. The rearrangement joins TRBV21-1 to TRBJ2-3; TRBD2 is the table's D call and was not checked against the DNA. TRBV21-1 is reported as a pseudogene. The CDR3 runs to 13 residues. In DNA form, the CDR3 reads TGTGCCAGCAGCAAAACGGGAACAGATACGCAGTATTTT. Translated: CASSKTGTDTQYF.

V usage is TRBV5-4 and J usage is TRBJ1-1; 7 nucleotides align to TRBD1. CDR1 and CDR2 (germline): SGHNT, YYREEE (reference sequence). V gave up 4 bases and J gave up 9 bases; unmatched junction bases: 6. This CDR3 region has 12 residues. CDR3 residues: CASSTDRLKAFF. The CDR3, as DNA: TGTGCCAGCAGCACGGACAGGTTGAAAGCTTTCTTT.

This clone showed up just a few times. The chain joins TRBV19 to TRBJ1-1; no clear D gene. Trimming removed 3 bases at V and 4 bases at J, with 12 bases between. The CDR3 covers 14 residues. Per germline, CDR1 LNHDA and CDR2 SQIVND (reference sequence). The chain's CDR3 is CASSMRAGSTEAFF. DNA of the CDR3: TGTGCCAGTAGTATGCGGGCGGGAAGCACTGAAGCTTTCTTT.

This clone has only a few counts. The rearrangement joins TRBV15 to TRBJ1-5, with D perhaps TRBD1 (5 bases). This CDR3 contains 15 residues. V dropped 0 bases and J dropped 6 bases, with 12 bases sitting between them. Germline V CDR1 and CDR2: LNHNV, YYDKDF (reference sequence). In nucleotides, the CDR3 is TGTGCCACCAGCAGAGATTATACAGGTTTTCAGCCCCAGCATTTT. It encodes CATSRDYTGFQPQHF.

This rearrangement joins TRBV4-3 to TRBJ1-1; 10 nucleotides agree with TRBD1. Germline V lookup: CDR1 LGHNA, CDR2 YSLEER. The ends lost 5 bases at V and 1 base at J; junction bases unmatched: 4. This CDR3 is built from 15 residues. CDR3 DNA: TGCGCCAGCAGCGCGGACAGGGGGAGGAACACTGAAGCTTTCTTT. Its translation: CASSADRGRNTEAFF.

The chain combines TRBV5-1 with TRBJ2-7, with 7 nucleotides matching TRBD1. Germline V CDR1 and CDR2: SGHRS, YFSETQ. The CDR3 is 13 residues long. After removal of 4 bases from V and 5 bases from J, the junction contained 6 bases not matched to a gene. The CDR3 sequence: CASSTDRANEQYF. The CDR3 DNA is TGCGCCAGCAGCACTGACAGGGCCAACGAGCAGTACTTC.

Only a few counts were recorded for this clone. This sequence joins TRBV19 and TRBJ1-1; D gene unclear. This CDR3 region has 14 residues. Germline CDR1 reads LNHDA; CDR2 reads SQIVND (reference sequence). V dropped 1 base and J dropped 1 base, with 7 bases sitting between them. This CDR3 is CASSIGHQNTEAFF. The CDR3 nucleotides read TGTGCCAGTAGTATAGGGCACCAGAACACTGAAGCTTTCTTT.

This clone has only a few counts. V usage is TRBV9 and J usage is TRBJ2-4, with a tentative D call TRBD1 (6 bases). V lost 4 bases and J lost 1, with 9 bases in between. The CDR3 runs to 14 residues. The V gene's germline CDR1 is SGDLS and CDR2 YYNGEE. CDR3 bases: TGTGCCAGCAGCACCCAGGGGGCCAAAAACATTCAGTACTTC. Translation: CASSTQGAKNIQYF.

A few counts support this clone. The rearrangement joins TRBV7-8 to TRBJ2-7; TRBD1 aligns across 7 bases. V shed 5 bases and J 9 bases; nucleotides not matched to a gene: 19. The CDR3 sequence is 16 residues long. Looked up from germline, CDR1 is SGHVS and CDR2 is FQNEAQ. In DNA form, the CDR3 reads TGTGCCAGCAGCGGCCGGACAGGACGGGGCTTCGTAGGGCAGTACTTC. It translates to CASSGRTGRGFVGQYF.

V is TRBV10-3 and J is TRBJ2-7, with 12 bases aligning to TRBD2. Germline V gene lookup returns CDR1 ENHRY and CDR2 SYGVKD. The CDR3 has 16 amino acids. The V segment lost 0 bases and the J segment 7 bases; nucleotides outside the gene matches: 7. CDR3: CAISESLAGGPSEQYF. DNA for the CDR3: TGTGCCATCAGTGAGTCCCTAGCGGGGGGGCCGAGTGAGCAGTACTTC.

This clone has only a few counts. The chain links TRBV4-1 to TRBJ2-2; D is ambiguous. Germline assignment: CDR1 MGHRA and CDR2 YSYEKL. The CDR3 contains 14 residues. Trimming removed 1 base at V and 0 bases at J, with 3 bases between. Here the CDR3 DNA reads TGCGCCAGCAGCCAAGTCTCGAACACCGGGGAGCTGTTTTTT. Encoded protein: CASSQVSNTGELFF.

The chain recombines TRBV30 with TRBJ2-5; TRBD1 agrees at 11 bases. CDR3 size: 15 residues. Per germline, CDR1 GTSNPN and CDR2 SVGIG (reference sequence). The V segment lost 0 bases and the J segment 4 bases; nucleotides outside the gene matches: 4. Written as DNA, the CDR3 is TGTGCCTGGAGTGTAATCGGGACAGGGGGAGAGACCCAGTACTTC. Amino acids: CAWSVIGTGGETQYF.

In this sample, this clone turned up a few times. The V call is TRBV19, the J call TRBJ1-2, with 10 nucleotides matching TRBD1. Germline CDR1 and CDR2: LNHDA and SQIVND (reference sequence). This CDR3 has 14 residues. After removal of 5 bases from V and 1 base from J, the junction contained 1 base not matched to a gene. The CDR3 DNA is TGTGCCAGTAGTTGGACAGGGGGTAACTATGGCTACACCTTC. It is translated as CASSWTGGNYGYTF.